These 21 T cell receptor beta chains were all obtained from the same sample, sequenced in a study of breast tumors, draining lymph nodes, adjacent tissues. MiXCR, applied by TCRdb to the multiplex PCR reads, yields one record per CDR3 protein. The sample includes 11,000 or so distinct CDR3 sequences, less than 70% of them seen just once. The specimen was breast tumor tissue. The receptors shown here come from a female donor with breast cancer. Some clones in this sample may be carry-over from other donors' samples.

The rearrangement joins TRBV7-2 to TRBJ2-3; TRBD2 might be the D (5 bases). Germline V gene lookup returns CDR1 SGHTA and CDR2 FQGNSA. Trimming removed 1 base from V and 0 bases from J, with 11 bases in between. This CDR3 comprises 16 residues. The CDR3 here is CASSLGDRGSTDTQYF. DNA for the CDR3: TGTGCCAGCAGCTTAGGCGATCGGGGTAGCACAGATACGCAGTATTTT.

In regard to this clonotype: Relative to the germline gene, one junction end is altered; a read error may explain this. This chain joins TRBV6-1 and TRBJ1-2; D possibly corresponds to TRBD1 (5 bases). Looked up from germline, CDR1 is MNHNS and CDR2 is SASEGT. This CDR3 is built from 13 residues. In nucleotides, the CDR3 is TGTGCCAGCAGCCGGGACGTCAACTATGGCTACGCCTTC. Translating gives CASSRDVNYGYAF.

The CDR3 nucleotides are TGTGCCAGCAGCGTAGTGACAGGGGGCAACAATGAGCAGTTCTTC. Amino acid sequence: CASSVVTGGNNEQFF. J is TRBJ2-1 and V is TRBV9; 10 bases are a match to TRBD1. V lost 0 bases and J lost 5; bases outside the gene matches: 2. CDR1 SGDLS and CDR2 YYNGEE come from the germline V gene. The CDR3 spans 15 residues.

This clonotype appeared a few times. This chain connects TRBV7-6 to TRBJ1-5; the match to TRBD1 covers 10 bases. The J segment lost 7 bases and the V segment lost 1 base, leaving 4 bases of the junction unmatched. From germline, CDR1 is SGHVS and CDR2 FNYEAQ. The CDR3 loop spans 15 amino acids. The CDR3 DNA reads as TGTGCCAGCAGCTTAGAGTGGACAGGGGGACAGCCCCAGCATTTT. The encoded protein is CASSLEWTGGQPQHF.

V gene TRBV6-4 combines with J gene TRBJ2-1, with 7 bases fitting TRBD2. The V segment lost 4 bases and the J segment 6 bases; nucleotides outside the gene matches: 9. Germline CDR1 reads MRHNA; CDR2 reads SNTAGT. The CDR3 covers 15 residues. The CDR3, as DNA: TGTGCCAGCAGTGTTGCGGCCGGGGGGATCAATGAGCAGTTCTTC. Its translation is CASSVAAGGINEQFF.

In this sample, this clonotype turned up a few times. This chain uses TRBV5-6 with TRBJ1-6; no clear D. V was shortened by 1 base and J by 4 bases, with 9 bases between the two germline ends. The CDR3 consists of 15 residues. Germline lookup yields CDR1 SGHDT and CDR2 YYEEEE. The CDR3 reads CASSLMGKYNSPLHF. CDR3 nucleotides: TGTGCCAGCAGCTTGATGGGGAAATATAATTCACCCCTCCACTTT.

The chain combines TRBV18 with TRBJ1-2; weak D call: TRBD1 (5 bases). Germline V gene lookup returns CDR1 KGHSH and CDR2 LQKENI. The V end lost 1 base, the J end lost 7 bases, and 16 bases lay between the germline ends. There are 15 residues in the CDR3. Here the CDR3 reads CASSPQGRRGVGYTF. The CDR3 DNA reads as TGTGCCAGCTCACCACAGGGCAGGAGAGGGGTTGGCTACACCTTC.

This clonotype was observed a handful of times. CDR3 residues: CAWKYGSSYEQYF. CDR3 nucleotide sequence: TGTGCCTGGAAATACGGGAGCTCCTACGAGCAGTACTTC. The gene calls are TRBV30 and TRBJ2-7; possibly TRBD2 for D (6 bases). The CDR3 extends over 13 amino acids. Germline assignment: CDR1 GTSNPN and CDR2 SVGIG (reference sequence). V was trimmed by 4 bases and J by 0 bases, leaving 10 bases between them.

This clonotype was counted ten times or more. This may be a read error: a much more frequent sequence differs by one nucleotide. The J gene is TRBJ1-2, the V gene TRBV6-5, with 7 bases lining up with TRBD1. Trimming took 5 bases from V and 6 from J; bases not matched to a gene: 9. The CDR3 spans 14 residues. Looked up from germline, CDR1 is MNHEY and CDR2 is SVGAGI. The CDR3 reads CASSHERDRDGYTF. The CDR3 coding sequence is TGTGCCAGCAGTCACGAACGGGACAGAGATGGCTACACCTTC.

The chain couples TRBV7-3 to TRBJ2-1; D assignment may be TRBD1 or TRBD2 (5 bases each). The V gene's germline CDR1 is SGHTA and CDR2 FQGTGA. CDR3 length equals 19 residues. The V and J ends lost 2 bases and 0 bases respectively, with 20 bases between them. The CDR3 DNA reads TGTGCCAGCAGCTTAGGGACGGCACGACGTACTAGCTCCTACAATGAGCAGTTCTTC. It specifies CASSLGTARRTSSYNEQFF. Based on the CDR3 plus reference TRBV7-3 and TRBJ2-1, the full variable domain is GAGVSQTPSNKVTEKGKYVELRCDPISGHTALYWYRQSLGQGPEFLIYFQGTGAADDSGLPNDRFFAVRPEGSVSTLKIQRTERGDSAVYLCASSLGTARRTSSYNEQFFGPGTRLTVL.

The rearrangement joins TRBV19 to TRBJ2-5; D is tentatively TRBD1 or TRBD2 (5 bases each). With 4 bases removed from V and 5 bases from J, the gap between germline ends came to 17 bases. The germline gives CDR1 LNHDA, CDR2 SQIVND (reference sequence). The CDR3 has 15 residues. The CDR3 here is CASSTTLGRRETQYF. CDR3 nucleotide sequence: TGTGCCAGTAGTACAACACTGGGACGAAGGGAGACCCAGTACTTC.

The chain combines TRBV30 with TRBJ2-1; 9 nucleotides align to TRBD1. Losses at the gene ends were 4 bases for V and 4 bases for J; bases not matched to a gene: 5. The CDR3 is made up of 14 amino acids. Germline CDR1 and CDR2: GTSNPN and SVGIG (reference sequence). The CDR3 protein is CAWNRDRVYNEQFF. Written as DNA, the CDR3 is TGTGCCTGGAACCGGGACAGGGTATACAATGAGCAGTTCTTC.

This chain joins TRBV2 and TRBJ2-7, with TRBD2 matching over 7 bases. Germline lookup yields CDR1 SNHLY and CDR2 FYNNEI. J lost 0 bases, V lost 7 bases, and 6 bases had no gene match. The CDR3 is 14 residues long. CDR3 protein: CASKTSVDSYEQYF. Here the CDR3 DNA reads TGTGCCAGCAAAACTAGCGTAGACTCCTACGAGCAGTACTTC.

This clonotype was seen repeatedly, ten times or more. This rearrangement joins TRBV19 to TRBJ1-5; the D gene is possibly TRBD1 (5 bases). V was trimmed by 7 bases and J by 5 bases, leaving 18 bases between them. This CDR3 is built from 15 residues. Per the germline V gene, CDR1 is LNHDA and CDR2 is SQIVND (reference sequence). The chain's CDR3 is CASTRILGPDQPQHF. CDR3 nucleotides: TGTGCCAGTACCCGGATCTTGGGGCCCGATCAGCCCCAGCATTTT.

V gene TRBV5-4 combines with J gene TRBJ2-2, with unresolved D. V was cut by 9 bases and J by 6 bases, with 9 bases left in between. The germline V gene has CDR1 SGHNT and CDR2 YYREEE (reference sequence). This CDR3 spans 11 amino acids. The CDR3 sequence is CATAPPGELFF. Here the CDR3 DNA reads TGTGCCACAGCCCCGCCCGGGGAGCTGTTTTTT.

A note on this clonotype: Possible read error: a much larger clone is one base away. This is likely a read error, given that the CDR3 carries no conserved phenylalanine or tryptophan at its end. CDR3 sequence: CASSPEGSYGYTS. DNA of the CDR3: TGTGCCAGCAGCCCCGAGGGGAGTTATGGCTACACCTCC. V is TRBV9 and J is TRBJ1-2; D is possibly TRBD1 (5 bases). Per germline, CDR1 SGDLS and CDR2 YYNGEE. The V gene lost 4 bases and the J gene lost 5 bases, with 12 bases spanning the gap. This CDR3 has 13 residues.

This clonotype was counted a few times. This rearrangement joins TRBV6-1 to TRBJ2-7, with 12 bases that match TRBD2. The CDR3 loop spans 14 amino acids. Trimming took 4 bases from V and 2 from J; bases not matched to a gene: 0. Germline CDR1 is MNHNS and CDR2 is SASEGT. In DNA, the CDR3 is TGTGCCAGCAGTGCTAGCGGGAGGGCCTACGAGCAGTACTTC. Translation: CASSASGRAYEQYF.

There are many counts of this clonotype. CDR3 bases: TGTGCCAGCAGCTTAGCTCAGGGGGCTGGAAACACCATATATTTT. It codes for CASSLAQGAGNTIYF. V usage is TRBV7-9 and J usage is TRBJ1-3; 7 bases fit TRBD1. Germline loops: CDR1 SEHNR, CDR2 FQNEAQ (reference sequence). This CDR3 region has 15 residues. V lost 0 bases, J lost 2 bases, and 1 base stayed unmatched.

This clonotype showed up just a few times. The rearrangement links TRBV24-1 to TRBJ2-1; D is undetermined. V was shortened by 5 bases and J by 3 bases, with 4 bases between the two germline ends. The CDR3 is 12 amino acids. Germline CDR1 is KGHDR and CDR2 is SFDVKD. The CDR3 sequence: CATSVDYNEQFF. The CDR3 nucleotides are TGTGCCACCAGTGTGGACTACAATGAGCAGTTCTTC.

This clonotype showed up many times. The chain uses TRBV6-5 and TRBJ2-1, with TRBD1 identical over 9 bases. CDR1 is MNHEY, CDR2 SVGAGI, per germline. The junction had 13 bases not matched to a gene; V was cut back by 6 bases and J by 10 bases. The CDR3 has 15 amino acids. In nucleotides, the CDR3 is TGTGCCAGCAGCCCCTGGACAGGGGAGTATAGGGAGCAGTTCTTC. Protein sequence: CASSPWTGEYREQFF.

The V call is TRBV24-1, the J call TRBJ2-2; TRBD2 matches at 8 bases. Germline V lookup: CDR1 KGHDR, CDR2 SFDVKD. CDR3 length: 15 amino acids. J was trimmed by 3 bases and V by 5 bases; bases with no gene match: 4. CDR3 nucleotide sequence: TGTGCCACCAGTGGCGGGAGGCCTCACACCGGGGAGCTGTTTTTT. Its translation is CATSGGRPHTGELFF.